This entry features one T cell receptor (beta chain) sequence. Its antigen is as yet unknown. These data are taken from a study of T cells in Graves' hyperthyroidism and ophthalmopathy. The ends lost 4 bases at V and 0 bases at J; junction bases unmatched: 2. Germline CDR1 reads MGHRA; CDR2 reads YSYEKL. CDR3 length: 15 amino acids. Researchers took RNA transcripts and amplified the TCR beta CDR3 regions from them. HTBI primers were the set used in a first-round RT-PCR of the TCR CDR3. TCRdb re-analysed the multiplex PCR reads in MiXCR, keeping a single row per CDR3 protein. Of around 300,000 distinct CDR3 sequences listed, approximately 13% are singletons. Study outcomes and limitations: A model using 13 V-J features told ophthalmopathy apart from stable hyperthyroidism.

Among ophthalmopathy patients, the Clinical Activity Score reached at least 3, the NOSPECS grade reached at least 4, and duration remained under 3 months. This TCR derives from a middle-aged woman with Graves' ophthalmopathy. The V call is TRBV4-1, the J call TRBJ2-3, with 9 bases fitting TRBD1. Source material: blood. CDR3 DNA sequence: TGCGCCAGCAGCCCGGGGACAGGGAGCACAGATACGCAGTATTTT. Its protein product is CASSPGTGSTDTQYF.